The sequence of this T cell receptor beta chain was determined in a study of identical twins. Healthy Caucasians alone served as donors. The study, taken as a whole, reports: Low generation-probability sequences were in excess among twin-shared out-of-frame alpha sequences.

The CDR3 has 13 amino acids. V shed 7 bases, J shed 6 bases, and the junction held 9 bases outside the gene matches. Per the germline V gene, CDR1 is SQVTM and CDR2 is ANQGSEA. This clonotype has ten or more counts. The antigen remains undetermined. With template switching, a universal primer site was added, and the cDNA carried unique molecular identifiers. TCRdb recomputed calls from the 5' RACE reads with MiXCR, one row per CDR3 protein. The table has 350,000 or so distinct CDR3 sequences, approximately 13% seen once; the top ten hold 7.2%. These data were likewise used in another study, on yellow fever vaccine responses in identical twins.

Sequenced sample: CD8+ T cells sorted from blood. The clonotype comes from a woman aged 18-30 years in good health. The J gene is TRBJ2-1, the V gene TRBV29-1, with 7 positions matching TRBD2. CDR3 loop: CSARGGRVNEQFF. CDR3 sequence (DNA): TGCAGCGCCCGCGGCGGGAGAGTCAATGAGCAGTTCTTC.